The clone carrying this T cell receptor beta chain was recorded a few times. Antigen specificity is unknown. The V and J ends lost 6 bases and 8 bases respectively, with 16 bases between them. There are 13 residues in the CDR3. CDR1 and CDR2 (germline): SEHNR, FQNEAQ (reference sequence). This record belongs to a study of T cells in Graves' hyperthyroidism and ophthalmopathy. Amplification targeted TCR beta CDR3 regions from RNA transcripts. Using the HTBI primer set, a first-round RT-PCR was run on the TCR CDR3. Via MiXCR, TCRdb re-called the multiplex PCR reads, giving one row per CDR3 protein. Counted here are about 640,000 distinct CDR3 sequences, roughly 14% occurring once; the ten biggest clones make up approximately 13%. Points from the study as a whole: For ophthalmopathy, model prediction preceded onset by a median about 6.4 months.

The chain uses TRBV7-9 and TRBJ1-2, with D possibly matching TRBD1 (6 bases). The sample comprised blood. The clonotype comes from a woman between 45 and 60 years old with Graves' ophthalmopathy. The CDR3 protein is CASRLETGTGYTF. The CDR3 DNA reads TGTGCCAGCAGGCTAGAAACAGGGACGGGCTACACCTTC.